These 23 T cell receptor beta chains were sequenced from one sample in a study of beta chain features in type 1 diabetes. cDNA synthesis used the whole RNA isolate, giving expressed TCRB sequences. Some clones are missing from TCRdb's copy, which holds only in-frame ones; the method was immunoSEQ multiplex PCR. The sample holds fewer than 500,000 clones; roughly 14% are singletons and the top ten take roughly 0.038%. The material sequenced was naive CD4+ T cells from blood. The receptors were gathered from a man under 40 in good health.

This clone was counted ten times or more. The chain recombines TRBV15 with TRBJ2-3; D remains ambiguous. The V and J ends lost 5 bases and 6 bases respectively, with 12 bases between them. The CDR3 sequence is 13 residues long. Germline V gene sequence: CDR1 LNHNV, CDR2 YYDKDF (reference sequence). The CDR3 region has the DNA TGTGCCACCAGCTCTACTTCTCCGGATACGCAGTATTTT. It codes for CATSSTSPDTQYF.

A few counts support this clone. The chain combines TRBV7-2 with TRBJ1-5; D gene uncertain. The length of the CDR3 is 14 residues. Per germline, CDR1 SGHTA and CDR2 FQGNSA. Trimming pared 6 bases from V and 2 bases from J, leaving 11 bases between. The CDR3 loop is CASRPFGGNQPQHF. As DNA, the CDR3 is TGTGCCAGCAGGCCGTTTGGTGGCAATCAGCCCCAGCATTTT.

Written as DNA, the CDR3 is TGCGCCAGCAGCTTGCAAGGAGCTAATAATTCACCCCTCCACTTT. It codes for CASSLQGANNSPLHF. The chain carries TRBV5-1 and TRBJ1-6; D is undetermined. V lost 1 base and J lost 5, with 10 bases in between. Germline V gives CDR1 SGHRS, CDR2 YFSETQ. This CDR3 is 15 amino acids long. Based on the CDR3 plus reference TRBV5-1 and TRBJ1-6, the full variable domain is KAGVTQTPRYLIKTRGQQVTLSCSPISGHRSVSWYQQTPGQGLQFLFEYFSETQRNKGNFPGRFSGRQFSNSRSEMNVSTLELGDSALYLCASSLQGANNSPLHFGNGTRLTVT.

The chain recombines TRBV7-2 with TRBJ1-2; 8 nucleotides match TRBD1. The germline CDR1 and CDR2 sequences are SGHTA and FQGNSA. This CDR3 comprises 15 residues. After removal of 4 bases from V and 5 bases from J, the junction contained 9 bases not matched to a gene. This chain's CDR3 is CASSSTGQAPYGYTF. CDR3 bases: TGTGCCAGCAGCTCCACGGGACAGGCCCCTTATGGCTACACCTTC.

In DNA form, the CDR3 reads TGTGCCAGCAGCTCCGGGGGTTACCAAGAGACCCAGTACTTC. It translates to CASSSGGYQETQYF. The chain links TRBV5-4 to TRBJ2-5, with D possibly matching TRBD2 (6 bases). The CDR3 extends over 14 amino acids. Trimming stripped 3 bases from V and 0 bases from J, with 9 bases between. Germline lookup yields CDR1 SGHNT and CDR2 YYREEE (reference sequence).

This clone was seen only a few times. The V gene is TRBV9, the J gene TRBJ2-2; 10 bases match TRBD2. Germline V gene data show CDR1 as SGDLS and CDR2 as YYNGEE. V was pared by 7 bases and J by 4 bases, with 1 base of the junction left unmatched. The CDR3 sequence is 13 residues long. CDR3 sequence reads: CASGLAVTGELFF. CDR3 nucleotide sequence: TGTGCCAGCGGACTAGCGGTCACCGGGGAGCTGTTTTTT.

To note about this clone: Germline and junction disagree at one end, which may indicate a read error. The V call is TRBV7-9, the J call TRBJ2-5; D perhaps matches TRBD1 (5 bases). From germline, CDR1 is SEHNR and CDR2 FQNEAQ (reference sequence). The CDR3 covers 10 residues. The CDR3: CASSLGGKDF. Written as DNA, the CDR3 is TGTGCCAGCAGCTTAGGGGGCAAAGACTTC.

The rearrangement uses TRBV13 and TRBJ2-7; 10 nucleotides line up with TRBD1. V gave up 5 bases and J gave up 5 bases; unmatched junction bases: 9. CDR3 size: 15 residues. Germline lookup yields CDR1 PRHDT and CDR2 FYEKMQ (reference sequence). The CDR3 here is CASSVLGQGSDEQYF. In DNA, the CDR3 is TGTGCCAGCAGCGTGCTGGGACAGGGGTCCGACGAGCAGTACTTC.

CDR3 protein: CASSLAAGRASSTQYF. The DNA for the CDR3 is TGTGCCAGCAGCTTAGCCGCAGGTCGGGCAAGTAGTACCCAGTACTTC. The chain employs TRBV7-9 and TRBJ2-5; D is uncertain. Germline V gene sequence: CDR1 SEHNR, CDR2 FQNEAQ (reference sequence). The CDR3 covers 16 residues. Deletions cut 0 bases from V and 8 bases from J, with 19 bases between.

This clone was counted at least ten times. The chain's CDR3 is CAISEISTVLQETQYF. The CDR3 nucleotides are TGTGCCATCAGTGAGATATCGACAGTTCTGCAAGAGACCCAGTACTTC. J is TRBJ2-5 and V is TRBV10-3; D might be TRBD1 (5 bases). The CDR3 sequence is 16 residues long. Per the germline V gene, CDR1 is ENHRY and CDR2 is SYGVKD. V shed 2 bases and J shed 2 bases, with 15 bases lying between them.

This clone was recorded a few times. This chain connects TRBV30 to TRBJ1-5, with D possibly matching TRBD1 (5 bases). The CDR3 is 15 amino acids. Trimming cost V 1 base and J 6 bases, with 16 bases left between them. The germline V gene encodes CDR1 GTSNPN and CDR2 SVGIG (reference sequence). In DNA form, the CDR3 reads TGTGCCTGGAGTGCCAGGGCCAGAAGTTTTCAGCCCCAGCATTTT. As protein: CAWSARARSFQPQHF.

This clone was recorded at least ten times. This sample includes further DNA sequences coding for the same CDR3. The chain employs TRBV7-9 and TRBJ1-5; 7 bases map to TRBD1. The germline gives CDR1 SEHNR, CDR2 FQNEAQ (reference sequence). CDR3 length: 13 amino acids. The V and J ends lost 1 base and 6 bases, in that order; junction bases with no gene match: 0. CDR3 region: CASSLGQGQPQHF. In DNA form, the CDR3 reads TGTGCCAGCAGCTTAGGACAGGGTCAGCCCCAGCATTTT.

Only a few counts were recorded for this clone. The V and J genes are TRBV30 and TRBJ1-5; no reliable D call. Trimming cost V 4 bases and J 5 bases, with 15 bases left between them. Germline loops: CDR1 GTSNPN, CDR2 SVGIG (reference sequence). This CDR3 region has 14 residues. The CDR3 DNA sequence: TGTGCCTGGATCCGGTGGGTCTATCATCAGCCCCAGCATTTT. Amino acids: CAWIRWVYHQPQHF.

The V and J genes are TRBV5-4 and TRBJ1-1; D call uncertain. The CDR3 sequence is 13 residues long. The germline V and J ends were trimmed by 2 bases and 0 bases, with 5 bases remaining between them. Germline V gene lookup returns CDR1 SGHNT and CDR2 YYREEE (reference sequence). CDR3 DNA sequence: TGTGCCAGCAGCTTCGAGATGAACACTGAAGCTTTCTTT. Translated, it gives CASSFEMNTEAFF.

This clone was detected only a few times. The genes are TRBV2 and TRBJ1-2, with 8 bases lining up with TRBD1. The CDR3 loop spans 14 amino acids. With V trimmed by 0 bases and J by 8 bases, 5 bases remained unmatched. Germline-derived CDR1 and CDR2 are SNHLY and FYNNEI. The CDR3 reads CASSEAGQGFGYTF. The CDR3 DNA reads TGTGCCAGCAGTGAAGCAGGACAGGGTTTCGGCTACACCTTC.

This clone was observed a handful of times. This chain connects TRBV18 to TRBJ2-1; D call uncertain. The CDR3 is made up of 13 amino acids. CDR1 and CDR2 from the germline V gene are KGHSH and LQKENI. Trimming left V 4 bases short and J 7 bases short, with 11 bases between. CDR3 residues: CASSQVTLNEQFF. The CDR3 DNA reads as TGTGCCAGCTCACAGGTGACCTTGAATGAGCAGTTCTTC.

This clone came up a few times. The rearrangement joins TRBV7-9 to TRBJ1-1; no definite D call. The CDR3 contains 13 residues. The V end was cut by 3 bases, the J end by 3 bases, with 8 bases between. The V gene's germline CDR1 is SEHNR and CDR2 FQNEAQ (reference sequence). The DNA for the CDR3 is TGTGCCAGCAGCTTTCGGAGAGACACTGAAGCTTTCTTT. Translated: CASSFRRDTEAFF.

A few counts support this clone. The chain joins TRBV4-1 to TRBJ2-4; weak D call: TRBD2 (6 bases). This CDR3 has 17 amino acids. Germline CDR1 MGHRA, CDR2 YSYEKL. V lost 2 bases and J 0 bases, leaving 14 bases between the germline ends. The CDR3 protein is CASSQPNGGLAKNIQYF. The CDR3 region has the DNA TGCGCCAGCAGCCAACCTAACGGGGGTTTAGCCAAAAACATTCAGTACTTC.

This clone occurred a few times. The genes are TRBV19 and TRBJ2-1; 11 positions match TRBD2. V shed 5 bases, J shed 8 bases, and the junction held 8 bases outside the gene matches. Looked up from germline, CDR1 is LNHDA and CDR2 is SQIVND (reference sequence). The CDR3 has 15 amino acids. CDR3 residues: CASSGLLAGVYEQFF. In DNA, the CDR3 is TGTGCCAGTAGTGGGCTACTAGCGGGAGTGTATGAGCAGTTCTTC.

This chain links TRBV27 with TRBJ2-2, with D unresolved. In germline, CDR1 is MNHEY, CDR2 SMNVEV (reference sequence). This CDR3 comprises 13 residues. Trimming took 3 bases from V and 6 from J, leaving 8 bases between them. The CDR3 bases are TGTGCCAGCAGTTTTGGGGTAGCCGGGGAGCTGTTTTTT. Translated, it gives CASSFGVAGELFF.

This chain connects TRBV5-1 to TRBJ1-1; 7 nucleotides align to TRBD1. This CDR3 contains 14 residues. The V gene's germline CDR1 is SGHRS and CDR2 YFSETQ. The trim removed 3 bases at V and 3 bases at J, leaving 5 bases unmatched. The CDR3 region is CASSWTGSDTEAFF. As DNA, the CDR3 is TGCGCCAGCAGCTGGACAGGTTCCGACACTGAAGCTTTCTTT.

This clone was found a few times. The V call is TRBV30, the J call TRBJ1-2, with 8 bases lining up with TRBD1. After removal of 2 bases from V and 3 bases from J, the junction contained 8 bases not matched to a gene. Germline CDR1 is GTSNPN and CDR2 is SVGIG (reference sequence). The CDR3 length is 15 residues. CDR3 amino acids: CAWSPTGAADYGYTF. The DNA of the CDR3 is TGTGCCTGGAGTCCGACAGGGGCCGCCGACTATGGCTACACCTTC.

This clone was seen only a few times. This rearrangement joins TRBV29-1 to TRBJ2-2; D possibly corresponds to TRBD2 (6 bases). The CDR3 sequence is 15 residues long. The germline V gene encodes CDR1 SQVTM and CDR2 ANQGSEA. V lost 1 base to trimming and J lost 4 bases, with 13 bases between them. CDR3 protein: CSVEGGSGSTGELFF. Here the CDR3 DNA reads TGCAGCGTTGAAGGAGGTAGCGGAAGCACCGGGGAGCTGTTTTTT.